The source of this T cell receptor (beta chain) is a study of siplizumab effects on memory and regulatory T cells (dated by TCRdb to the late 2010s). Some background on the complete study: The effect of the anti-CD2 antibody siplizumab on alloreactive T-cell subsets was examined in allogeneic mixed lymphocyte reactions constructed from human PBMCs. The paper's findings and limits, for the study overall: Whether proliferating Tregs from siplizumab cultures were suppressive was not functionally confirmed. Siplizumab significantly reduced the cumulative frequency of alloreactive sequences traceable to unstimulated CD4+ memory T cells. Because sequences at frequencies below about 10^-5 were poorly captured, only a minor fraction of alloreactive clones could be mapped back to unstimulated subsets. Among mappable alloreactive CD4+ clones, the Treg-derived fraction averaged nearly 70% with siplizumab versus around 25% in control reactions. Unstimulated naive T cells appeared more diverse than memory T cells, and naive cells seemed to contribute substantially to the alloresponse. Roughly 75-95% of proliferating CD4+ or CD8+ clones could not be assigned a naive or memory phenotype.

The CDR3 runs 15 residues from the cysteine to the phenylalanine. Of the read, only the CDR3 DNA is kept; its 45 bases are in frame from base 1. Trimming costs V 0 bases and J 2 bases, and their ends lie 11 bases apart. CDR1 MGHRA and CDR2 YSYEKL were looked up in the germline V gene. About this clone: Its antigen target is currently unknown. Base qualities are missing; no much larger clone stands one base away.

Sorted unstimulated T cells and proliferating T cells recovered from mixed lymphocyte reactions were subjected to TCRbeta CDR3 sequencing. Fresh whole blood from nine to eleven HLA-typed healthy donors served as the source for isolating PBMCs. To map where alloreactive clones came from, unstimulated CD4+ regulatory T cells were FACS-sorted. Libraries came from the immunoSEQ multiplex PCR assay. Roughly 10^5 TCR templates per sample were assayed on the deep sequencing platform. Genomic DNA extracted from sorted T cells was used for TCRbeta CDR3 sequencing. The original pipeline was this. The R programming language was used for clonal analysis of the TCRbeta CDR3 data. Comparing unstimulated samples against CFSE-low samples taken after the reaction was how alloreactive CD4+ and CD8+ clones were defined. Alloreactive CD4+ clones were assigned to regulatory or non-regulatory origin by matching sequences to sorted unstimulated Treg and non-Treg repertoires. TCRdb mirrors the immuneACCESS table, restricted to in-frame sequences. Some clones are absent from its copies; in checked studies, under half trace to an unresolved V gene, and the reason for the others is unknown. From that table come the V and J calls and clone size; the DNA was used to work out D and trimming. The sample data list about 70,000 clones, and 75% to 90% of these were observed just once. 1.7% of the sample comes from the top ten.

Material: Tregs sorted from blood. Recombination linked TRBV4-1 to TRBJ2-7, with the D gene not confidently named. The TCR sequence derives from a human donor in good health. Here is the DNA: TGCGCCAGCAGCCAAGACCCTAGAATCACCTACGAGCAGTACTTC. It specifies CASSQDPRITYEQYF.